A single sample gave rise to the 14 T cell receptor beta chains below, sequenced in a study of cytomegalovirus exposure and HLA in healthy donors. PCR used 60 Vbeta primers and 13 Jbeta primers. Some clones are missing from TCRdb's copy, which holds only in-frame ones; the method was immunoSEQ multiplex PCR. The sample has 180,000 or so clones; around 80% are singletons. The sequencing sample was made of PBMCs. The receptors were sampled from a man aged 18 to 30 in good health and CMV-seronegative.

V and J are TRBV10-1 and TRBJ2-5; D possibly corresponds to TRBD2 (5 bases). The germline V and J ends were trimmed by 2 bases and 1 base, with 14 bases remaining between them. CDR1 and CDR2 (germline): WNHNN, SYGVQD (reference sequence). CDR3 length equals 16 residues. The CDR3 loop reads CASSEKNSAGQETQYF. The DNA of the CDR3 is TGCGCCAGCAGTGAGAAGAATAGCGCGGGCCAAGAGACCCAGTACTTC.

The chain has TRBV18 and TRBJ2-7; TRBD1 matches at 10 bases. V gave up 1 base and J gave up 3 bases; unmatched junction bases: 3. Germline lookup yields CDR1 KGHSH and CDR2 LQKENI. The CDR3 is made up of 15 amino acids. In nucleotides, the CDR3 is TGTGCCAGCTCACCACTAGGGACAGGGGTCTACGAGCAGTACTTC. Translation gives CASSPLGTGVYEQYF.

This clone was seen a few times. V gene TRBV7-8 combines with J gene TRBJ1-5; perhaps TRBD1 as D (5 bases). The CDR3 runs to 13 residues. Germline assignment: CDR1 SGHVS and CDR2 FQNEAQ. V was trimmed by 8 bases and J by 3 bases, leaving 11 bases between them. Written as DNA, the CDR3 is TGTGCCAGCGGGGGAGGAGTCAATCAGCCCCAGCATTTT. Translation gives CASGGGVNQPQHF.

The V call is TRBV5-1, the J call TRBJ1-6; 9 bases match TRBD1. Per the germline V gene, CDR1 is SGHRS and CDR2 is YFSETQ. J lost 7 bases, V lost 4 bases, and 6 bases had no gene match. This CDR3 contains 15 residues. CDR3 loop: CASSPRTGENSPLHF. In nucleotides, the CDR3 is TGCGCCAGCAGCCCCCGGACAGGGGAGAATTCACCCCTCCACTTT.

The rearrangement uses TRBV9 and TRBJ2-2; 8 bases line up with TRBD2. Trimming took 3 bases from V and 7 from J; bases not matched to a gene: 14. Per the germline V gene, CDR1 is SGDLS and CDR2 is YYNGEE. The CDR3 consists of 17 residues. This CDR3 is CASSGPVAGYTNGELFF. CDR3 nucleotides: TGTGCCAGCAGCGGACCAGTAGCGGGATATACCAACGGGGAGCTGTTTTTT.

The chain joins TRBV4-2 to TRBJ2-7, with TRBD2 as a possible D gene (5 bases). Trimming removed 0 bases at V and 5 bases at J, with 11 bases between. Looked up from germline, CDR1 is LGHNA and CDR2 is YNFKEQ. This CDR3 comprises 14 residues. The CDR3 DNA reads TGTGCCAGCAGCCAAGATCCGGGGTCCAACGAGCAGTACTTC. This gives the protein CASSQDPGSNEQYF.

V is TRBV5-6 and J is TRBJ2-3; D gene unclear. The CDR3 spans 17 residues. V was shortened by 2 bases and J by 0 bases, with 16 bases between the two germline ends. Per germline, CDR1 SGHDT and CDR2 YYEEEE. The DNA of the CDR3 is TGTGCCAGCAGCTTAAGAGGCGGAGCTGCTAGCACAGATACGCAGTATTTT. This gives the protein CASSLRGGAASTDTQYF. Together with reference TRBV5-6 and TRBJ2-3, the CDR3 gives the full variable domain: DAGVTQSPTHLIKTRGQQVTLRCSPKSGHDTVSWYQQALGQGPQFIFQYYEEEERQRGNFPDRFSGHQFPNYSSELNVNALLLGDSALYLCASSLRGGAASTDTQYFGPGTRLTVL.

This sequence joins TRBV28 and TRBJ2-5; D is possibly TRBD1 (6 bases). The germline V gene encodes CDR1 MDHEN and CDR2 SYDVKM. V was shortened by 3 bases and J by 5 bases, with 10 bases between the two germline ends. The CDR3 is 13 residues long. The DNA of the CDR3 is TGTGCCAGCAGTTTTGGGGGCCGGGAGACCCAGTACTTC. Protein product: CASSFGGRETQYF.

The chain uses TRBV5-1 and TRBJ1-1; tentatively, D is TRBD1 (6 bases). Germline V gene lookup returns CDR1 SGHRS and CDR2 YFSETQ. Trimming stripped 0 bases from V and 2 bases from J, with 8 bases between. The CDR3 is 14 residues long. In nucleotides, the CDR3 is TGCGCCAGCAGCTTGGGGACAGTCAACACTGAAGCTTTCTTT. It yields the protein CASSLGTVNTEAFF.

This clone was counted a few times. The CDR3 region is CAWSTIQGFGYTF. The CDR3 nucleotides are TGTGCCTGGAGCACCATCCAGGGGTTTGGCTACACCTTC. The rearrangement uses TRBV30 and TRBJ1-2, with D perhaps TRBD1 (6 bases). The CDR3 has 13 amino acids. Trimming cost V 3 bases and J 7 bases, with 15 bases left between them. Germline V CDR1 and CDR2: GTSNPN, SVGIG (reference sequence).

V gene TRBV9 combines with J gene TRBJ1-2, with 8 bases fitting TRBD1. CDR1 is SGDLS and CDR2 is YYNGEE in the germline V gene. J lost 4 bases, V lost 3 bases, and 14 bases had no gene match. The CDR3 runs 17 residues. CDR3 protein: CASSAGGTGGSFYGYTF. The CDR3 region has the DNA TGTGCCAGCAGCGCCGGGGGGACAGGCGGTTCCTTCTATGGCTACACCTTC.

This chain uses TRBV5-1 with TRBJ2-2; 12 positions agree with TRBD1. The CDR3 is 17 amino acids. The trim removed 5 bases at V and 6 bases at J, leaving 11 bases unmatched. Germline assignment: CDR1 SGHRS and CDR2 YFSETQ. The DNA of the CDR3 is TGCGCCAGCAGGGGACAGGGGGCCGGGTTCAATCCCGGGGAGCTGTTTTTT. Translated: CASRGQGAGFNPGELFF. The full variable domain, with the rest looked up from reference TRBV5-1 and TRBJ2-2, is KAGVTQTPRYLIKTRGQQVTLSCSPISGHRSVSWYQQTPGQGLQFLFEYFSETQRNKGNFPGRFSGRQFSNSRSEMNVSTLELGDSALYLCASRGQGAGFNPGELFFGEGSRLTVL.

This clone turned up a few times. The chain uses TRBV7-9 and TRBJ2-7; the D gene is possibly TRBD1 (6 bases). Germline CDR1 and CDR2: SEHNR and FQNEAQ (reference sequence). Trimming cost V 1 base and J 0 bases, with 7 bases left between them. This CDR3 is 14 amino acids long. The CDR3: CASSLGDNSYEQYF. In DNA, the CDR3 is TGTGCCAGCAGCTTAGGGGACAACTCCTACGAGCAGTACTTC.

The V and J genes are TRBV15 and TRBJ1-1; 9 bases match TRBD1. Per the germline V gene, CDR1 is LNHNV and CDR2 is YYDKDF (reference sequence). CDR3 length: 15 residues. V dropped 3 bases and J dropped 0; count of bases not matched to a gene: 2. The CDR3 loop is CATSRGQGLNTEAFF. As DNA, the CDR3 is TGTGCCACCAGCAGGGGACAGGGACTGAACACTGAAGCTTTCTTT. The full variable domain, with the rest looked up from reference TRBV15 and TRBJ1-1, is DAMVIQNPRYQVTQFGKPVTLSCSQTLNHNVMYWYQQKSSQAPKLLFHYYDKDFNNEADTPDNFQSRRPNTSFCFLDIRSPGLGDTAMYLCATSRGQGLNTEAFFGQGTRLTVV.